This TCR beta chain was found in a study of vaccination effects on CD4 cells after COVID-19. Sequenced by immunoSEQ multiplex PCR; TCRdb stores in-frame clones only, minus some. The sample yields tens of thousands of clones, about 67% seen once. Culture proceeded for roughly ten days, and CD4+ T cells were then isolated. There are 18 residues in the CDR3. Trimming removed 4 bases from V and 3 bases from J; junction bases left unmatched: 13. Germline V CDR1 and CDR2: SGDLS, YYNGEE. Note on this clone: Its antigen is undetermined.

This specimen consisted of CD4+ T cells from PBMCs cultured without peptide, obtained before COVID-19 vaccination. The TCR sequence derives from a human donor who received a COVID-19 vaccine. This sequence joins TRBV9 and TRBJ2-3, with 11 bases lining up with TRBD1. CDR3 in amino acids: CASSTRDRGGPPTDTQYF. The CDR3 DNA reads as TGTGCCAGCAGCACCCGGGACAGGGGGGGTCCCCCAACAGATACGCAGTATTTT.